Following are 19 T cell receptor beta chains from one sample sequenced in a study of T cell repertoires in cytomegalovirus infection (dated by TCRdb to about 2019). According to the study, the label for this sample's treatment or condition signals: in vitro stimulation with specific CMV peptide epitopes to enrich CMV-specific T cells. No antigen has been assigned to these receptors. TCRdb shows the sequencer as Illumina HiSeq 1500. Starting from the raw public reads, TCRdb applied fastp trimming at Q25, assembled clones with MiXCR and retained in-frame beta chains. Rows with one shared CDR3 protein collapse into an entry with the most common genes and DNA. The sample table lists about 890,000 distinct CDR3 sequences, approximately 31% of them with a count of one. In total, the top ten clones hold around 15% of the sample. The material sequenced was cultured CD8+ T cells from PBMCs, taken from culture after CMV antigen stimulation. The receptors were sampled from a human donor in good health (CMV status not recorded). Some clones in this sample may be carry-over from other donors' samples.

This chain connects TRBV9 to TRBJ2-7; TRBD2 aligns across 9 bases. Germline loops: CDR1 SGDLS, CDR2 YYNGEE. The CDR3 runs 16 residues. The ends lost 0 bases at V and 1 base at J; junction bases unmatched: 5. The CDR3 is CASSVGETSGSYEQYF. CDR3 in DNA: TGTGCCAGCAGCGTAGGTGAGACTAGCGGTTCCTACGAGCAGTACTTC. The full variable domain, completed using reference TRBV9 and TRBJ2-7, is DSGVTQTPKHLITATGQRVTLRCSPRSGDLSVYWYQQSLDQGLQFLIQYYNGEERAKGNILERFSAQQFPDLHSELNLSSLELGDSALYFCASSVGETSGSYEQYFGPGTRLTVT.

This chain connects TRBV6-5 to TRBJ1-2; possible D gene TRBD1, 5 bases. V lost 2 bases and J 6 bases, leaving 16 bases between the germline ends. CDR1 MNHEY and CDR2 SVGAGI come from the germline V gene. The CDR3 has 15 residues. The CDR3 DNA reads TGTGCCAGCAGTTACCGGGGGGAAGAGTCGGATGGCTACACCTTC. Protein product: CASSYRGEESDGYTF.

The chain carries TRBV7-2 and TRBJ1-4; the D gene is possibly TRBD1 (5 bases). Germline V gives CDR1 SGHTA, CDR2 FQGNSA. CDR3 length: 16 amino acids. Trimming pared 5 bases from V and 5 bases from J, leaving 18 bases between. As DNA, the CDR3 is TGTGCCAGCAGCCTAACCGGACGGGGGGTGAATGAAAAACTGTTTTTT. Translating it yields CASSLTGRGVNEKLFF.

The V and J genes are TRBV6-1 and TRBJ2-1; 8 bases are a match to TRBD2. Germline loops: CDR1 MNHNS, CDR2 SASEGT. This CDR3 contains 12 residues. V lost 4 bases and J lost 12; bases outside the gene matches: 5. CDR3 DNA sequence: TGTGCCAGCAGTGGGACTAGCCGGGTGCAGTTCTTC. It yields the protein CASSGTSRVQFF.

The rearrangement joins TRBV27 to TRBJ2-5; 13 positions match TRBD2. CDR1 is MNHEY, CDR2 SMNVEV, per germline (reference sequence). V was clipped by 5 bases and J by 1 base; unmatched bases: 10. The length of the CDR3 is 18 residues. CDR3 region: CASSPRTSGGSSQETQYF. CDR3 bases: TGTGCCAGCAGTCCTCGGACTAGCGGGGGCTCGTCCCAAGAGACCCAGTACTTC.

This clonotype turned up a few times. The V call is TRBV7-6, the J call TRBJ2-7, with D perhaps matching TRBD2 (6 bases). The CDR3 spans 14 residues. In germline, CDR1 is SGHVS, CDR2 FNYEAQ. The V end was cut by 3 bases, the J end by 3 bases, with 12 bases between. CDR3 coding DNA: TGTGCCAGCAGCTTGGGGCAGGAGGGCTACGAGCAGTACGTC. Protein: CASSLGQEGYEQYV.

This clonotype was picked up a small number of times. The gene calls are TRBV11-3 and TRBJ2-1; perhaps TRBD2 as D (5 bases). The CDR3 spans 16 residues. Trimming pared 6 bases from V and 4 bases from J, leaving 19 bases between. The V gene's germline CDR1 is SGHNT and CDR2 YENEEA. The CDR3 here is CASSPDLGGPYNEQFF. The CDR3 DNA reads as TGTGCCAGCAGTCCCGACCTAGGCGGGCCATACAATGAGCAGTTCTTC.

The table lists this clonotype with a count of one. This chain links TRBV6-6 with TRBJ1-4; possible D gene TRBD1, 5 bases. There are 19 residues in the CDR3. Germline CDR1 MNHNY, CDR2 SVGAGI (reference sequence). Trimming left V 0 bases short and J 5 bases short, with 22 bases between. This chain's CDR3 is CASSYSIGRRVIENEKLFF. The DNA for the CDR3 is TGTGCCAGCAGTTACTCAATAGGCCGCAGGGTCATAGAGAATGAAAAACTGTTTTTT.

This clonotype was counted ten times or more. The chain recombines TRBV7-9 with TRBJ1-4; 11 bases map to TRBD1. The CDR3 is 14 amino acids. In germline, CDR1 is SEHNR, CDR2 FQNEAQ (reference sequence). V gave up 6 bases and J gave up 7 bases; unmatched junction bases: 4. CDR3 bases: TGTGCCAGCAGTAAGGACAGGGGGCTTGAAAAACTGTTTTTT. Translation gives CASSKDRGLEKLFF.

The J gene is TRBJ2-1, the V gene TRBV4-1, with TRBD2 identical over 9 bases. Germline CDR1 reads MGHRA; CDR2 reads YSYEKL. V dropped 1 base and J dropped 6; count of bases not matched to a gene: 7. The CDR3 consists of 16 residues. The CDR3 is CASSQVSSGGINEQFF. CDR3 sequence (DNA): TGCGCCAGCAGCCAAGTCTCCAGCGGGGGGATCAATGAGCAGTTCTTC.

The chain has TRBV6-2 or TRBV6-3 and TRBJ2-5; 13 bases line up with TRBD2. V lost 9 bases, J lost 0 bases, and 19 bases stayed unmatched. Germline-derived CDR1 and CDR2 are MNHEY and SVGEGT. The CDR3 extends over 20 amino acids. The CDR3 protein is CARSRLTSGGAPLYQETQYF. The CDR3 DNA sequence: TGTGCCAGAAGTCGGCTCACTAGCGGGGGGGCTCCCTTGTACCAAGAGACCCAGTACTTC.

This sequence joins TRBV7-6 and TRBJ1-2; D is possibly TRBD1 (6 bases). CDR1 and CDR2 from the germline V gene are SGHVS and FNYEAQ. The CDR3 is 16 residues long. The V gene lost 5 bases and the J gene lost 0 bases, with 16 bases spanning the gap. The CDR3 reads CASSPVGGPPNYGYTF. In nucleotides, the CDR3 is TGTGCCAGCAGCCCGGTGGGGGGGCCTCCTAACTATGGCTACACCTTC.

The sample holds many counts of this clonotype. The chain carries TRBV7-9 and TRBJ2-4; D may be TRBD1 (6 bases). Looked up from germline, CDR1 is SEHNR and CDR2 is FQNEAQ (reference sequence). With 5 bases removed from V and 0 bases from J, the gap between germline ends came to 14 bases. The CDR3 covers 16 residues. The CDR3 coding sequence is TGTGCCAGCAGCCTGACAGGCTATTTAGCCAAAAACATTCAGTACTTC. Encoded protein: CASSLTGYLAKNIQYF.

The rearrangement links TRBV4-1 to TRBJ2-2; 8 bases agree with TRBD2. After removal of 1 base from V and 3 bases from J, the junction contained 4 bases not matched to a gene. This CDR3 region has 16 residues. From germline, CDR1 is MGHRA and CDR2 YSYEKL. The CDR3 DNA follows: TGCGCCAGCAGCCAAGTACTAGCGGCCTACACCGGGGAGCTGTTTTTT. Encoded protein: CASSQVLAAYTGELFF.

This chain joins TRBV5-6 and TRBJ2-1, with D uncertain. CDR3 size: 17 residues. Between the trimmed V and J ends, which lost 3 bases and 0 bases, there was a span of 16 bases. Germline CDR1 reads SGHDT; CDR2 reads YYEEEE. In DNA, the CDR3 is TGTGCCAGCAGCTCAACTAAAGGGCCGTCCTCCTACAATGAGCAGTTCTTC. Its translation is CASSSTKGPSSYNEQFF.

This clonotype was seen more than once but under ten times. The CDR3 DNA follows: TGTGCCAGCAGCTTCACTAGCGGTAGCACAGATACGCAGTATTTT. It is translated as CASSFTSGSTDTQYF. The chain recombines TRBV5-4 with TRBJ2-3; 8 bases agree with TRBD2. V was clipped by 2 bases and J by 0 bases; unmatched bases: 2. Per the germline V gene, CDR1 is SGHNT and CDR2 is YYREEE (reference sequence). This CDR3 contains 15 residues.

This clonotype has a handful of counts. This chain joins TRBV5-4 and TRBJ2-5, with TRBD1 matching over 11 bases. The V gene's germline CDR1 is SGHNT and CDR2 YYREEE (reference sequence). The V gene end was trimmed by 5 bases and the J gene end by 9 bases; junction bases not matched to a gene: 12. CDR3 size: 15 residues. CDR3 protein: CASRGPGQGDSAQYF. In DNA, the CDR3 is TGTGCCAGCAGGGGGCCGGGACAGGGGGACTCGGCCCAGTACTTC.

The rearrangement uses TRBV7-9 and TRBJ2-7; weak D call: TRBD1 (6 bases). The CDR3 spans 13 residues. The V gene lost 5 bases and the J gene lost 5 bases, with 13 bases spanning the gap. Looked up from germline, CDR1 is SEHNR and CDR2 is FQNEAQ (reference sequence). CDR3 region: CASSPRDNHEQYV. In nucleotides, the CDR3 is TGTGCCAGCAGCCCCCGGGACAACCACGAGCAGTACGTC.

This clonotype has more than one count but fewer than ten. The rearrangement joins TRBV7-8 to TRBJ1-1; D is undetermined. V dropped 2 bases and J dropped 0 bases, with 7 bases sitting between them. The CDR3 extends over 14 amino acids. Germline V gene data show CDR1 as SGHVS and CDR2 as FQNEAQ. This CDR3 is CASSLLQMNTEAFF. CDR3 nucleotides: TGTGCCAGCAGCTTATTGCAGATGAACACTGAAGCTTTCTTT.